This entry lists 19 T cell receptor beta chains sequenced from one sample in a study of blood T cell repertoires in COVID-19. The method was immunoSEQ multiplex PCR; TCRdb's version includes in-frame clones alone and lacks a portion of them. The data contain tens of thousands of clones, 70% to 90% of them singletons. The sequencing input was peripheral blood. The receptors stem from a human donor in a cohort sampled during active COVID-19.

This clone was seen just once. The chain links TRBV5-1 to TRBJ2-5, with 9 bases that match TRBD2. CDR1 and CDR2 (germline): SGHRS, YFSETQ. V trimming: 4 bases; J trimming: 5 bases; junction bases outside the gene matches: 6. The CDR3 runs 14 residues. CDR3 amino acids: CASSPSGVGETQYF. The CDR3 nucleotides read TGCGCCAGCAGCCCTAGCGGGGTAGGGGAGACCCAGTACTTC.

This chain uses TRBV2 with TRBJ1-2, with a tentative D call TRBD1 (6 bases). V lost 6 bases, J lost 2 bases, and 13 bases lay in between. This CDR3 has 14 amino acids. Per germline, CDR1 SNHLY and CDR2 FYNNEI. CDR3 sequence: CASSEGVTNYGYTF. As DNA, the CDR3 is TGTGCCAGCAGCGAGGGGGTCACCAACTATGGCTACACCTTC.

CDR3 loop: CASSRLTSGRQETQYF. The CDR3 nucleotides read TGTGCCAGCAGCCGCCTGACTAGCGGGAGACAAGAGACCCAGTACTTC. The chain uses TRBV3-1 (or the pseudogene TRBV3-2) and TRBJ2-5, with 12 bases lining up with TRBD2. The CDR3 is 16 residues long. V was pared by 4 bases and J by 2 bases, with 5 bases of the junction left unmatched. Germline loops: CDR1 LGHDT, CDR2 YNNKEL (reference sequence).

The chain employs TRBV6-6 and TRBJ1-4, with 8 bases aligning to TRBD1. Germline values: CDR1 MNHNY, CDR2 SVGAGI (reference sequence). Trimming took 6 bases from V and 8 from J; bases not matched to a gene: 8. The CDR3 runs 14 residues. CDR3 in amino acids: CASRTRQGYEKLFF. CDR3 nucleotides: TGTGCCAGCAGAACTAGACAGGGGTACGAAAAACTGTTTTTT.

This clone has a single count. This chain uses TRBV7-2 with TRBJ2-7; 7 nucleotides agree with TRBD1. CDR1 and CDR2 (germline): SGHTA, FQGNSA. This CDR3 is built from 14 residues. The junction had 5 bases not matched to a gene; V was cut back by 4 bases and J by 2 bases. The CDR3 protein is CASSSDRTTYEQYF. Written as DNA, the CDR3 is TGTGCCAGCAGCTCGGACAGGACAACCTACGAGCAGTACTTC.

The chain carries TRBV6-4 and TRBJ2-3, with D unresolved. The CDR3 sequence is 16 residues long. V shed 1 base and J shed 3 bases, with 14 bases lying between them. CDR1 and CDR2 from the germline V gene are MRHNA and SNTAGT. The CDR3, as DNA: TGTGCCAGCAGTGACTTGGCAGGCAGTCGGACAGATACGCAGTATTTT. This encodes CASSDLAGSRTDTQYF.

A single count supports this clone. The chain uses TRBV11-2 and TRBJ2-3, with 13 bases aligning to TRBD2. This CDR3 has 16 residues. The ends lost 6 bases at V and 3 bases at J; junction bases unmatched: 6. The germline CDR1 and CDR2 sequences are SGHAT and FQNNGV. Here the CDR3 DNA reads TGTGCCAGCAGTAAAACTAGCGGGAGGGATACAGATACGCAGTATTTT. This codes for CASSKTSGRDTDTQYF.

In its sample, this clone was seen once. The rearrangement links TRBV4-2 to TRBJ2-1; 12 bases are shared with TRBD2. Germline trimming cut 1 base from V and 0 bases from J; bases unmatched to any gene: 4. The CDR3 sequence is 18 residues long. Germline V lookup: CDR1 LGHNA, CDR2 YNFKEQ. The CDR3 sequence is CASSQVASGGASYNEQFF. The CDR3 DNA sequence: TGTGCCAGCAGCCAAGTGGCTAGCGGGGGGGCCTCCTACAATGAGCAGTTCTTC.

This chain connects TRBV30 to TRBJ2-5; 7 nucleotides match TRBD2. The germline V gene has CDR1 GTSNPN and CDR2 SVGIG (reference sequence). Trimming took 0 bases from V and 5 from J; bases not matched to a gene: 6. There are 14 residues in the CDR3. CDR3 residues: CAWSVLGRGETQYF. CDR3 DNA sequence: TGTGCCTGGAGTGTTTTGGGGCGGGGGGAGACCCAGTACTTC.

The chain combines TRBV7-6 with TRBJ2-7; 10 bases are a match to TRBD2. Germline trimming cut 2 bases from V and 6 bases from J; bases unmatched to any gene: 7. The germline V gene has CDR1 SGHVS and CDR2 FNYEAQ. The CDR3 loop spans 15 amino acids. CDR3: CASSLSGGARSEQYF. The CDR3, as DNA: TGTGCCAGCAGCTTAAGCGGGGGGGCCAGGTCCGAGCAGTACTTC.

This chain links TRBV9 with TRBJ2-5; 8 positions match TRBD2. The CDR3 covers 17 residues. Germline V gene lookup returns CDR1 SGDLS and CDR2 YYNGEE. J was trimmed by 7 bases and V by 0 bases; bases with no gene match: 14. The CDR3 bases are TGTGCCAGCAGCGTAGGGGGGGGAGCGGGAGCCCATGGGACCCAGTACTTC. Translation gives CASSVGGGAGAHGTQYF.

The gene calls are TRBV6-6 and TRBJ2-1; D uncertain. V was pared by 0 bases and J by 3 bases, with 6 bases between. CDR1 is MNHNY, CDR2 SVGAGI, per germline (reference sequence). The length of the CDR3 is 14 residues. The DNA of the CDR3 is TGTGCCAGCAGTTACTCGACAAGCTACAATGAGCAGTTCTTC. This sequence encodes CASSYSTSYNEQFF.

This chain uses TRBV18 with TRBJ2-2, with TRBD1 identical over 8 bases. CDR1 and CDR2 from the germline V gene are KGHSH and LQKENI. Trimming cost V 0 bases and J 6 bases; bases outside gene matches: 9. The CDR3 has 17 amino acids. The CDR3 region has the DNA TGTGCCAGCTCACCACCGCCCGGGACAGGTCCAGCCGGGGAGCTGTTTTTT. It encodes CASSPPPGTGPAGELFF.

This clone is categorized as large (0.1 to 1%). This sequence joins TRBV6-2 or TRBV6-3 and TRBJ1-1, with D maybe TRBD1 (6 bases). V gave up 2 bases and J gave up 3 bases, with 10 bases separating them. Germline V gene sequence: CDR1 MNHEY, CDR2 SVGEGT. The CDR3 runs to 14 residues. The CDR3 protein is CASSYAGADTEAFF. CDR3 sequence (DNA): TGTGCCAGCAGTTACGCAGGGGCGGACACTGAAGCTTTCTTT.

The chain is built from TRBV6-5 and TRBJ2-1, with 12 bases that match TRBD1. V shed 6 bases, J shed 12 bases, and the junction held 12 bases outside the gene matches. CDR1 and CDR2 (germline): MNHEY, SVGAGI. This CDR3 is 15 amino acids long. The DNA for the CDR3 is TGTGCCAGCAGAACCGGCGGGACAGGGGGCGAAGGGCAGTTCTTC. Amino acid sequence: CASRTGGTGGEGQFF.

CDR3 sequence: CAIGTSGARYNEQFF. In DNA, the CDR3 is TGTGCCATCGGGACTAGCGGGGCCCGCTACAATGAGCAGTTCTTC. The chain links TRBV19 to TRBJ2-1, with TRBD2 identical over 13 bases. This CDR3 has 15 amino acids. The trim removed 10 bases at V and 3 bases at J, leaving 6 bases unmatched. Germline V gives CDR1 LNHDA, CDR2 SQIVND (reference sequence).

The count of this clone is one. The gene calls are TRBV11-2 and TRBJ2-5, with 7 bases identical to TRBD2. The trim removed 4 bases at V and 3 bases at J, leaving 11 bases unmatched. CDR3 size: 16 residues. CDR1 and CDR2 from the germline V gene are SGHAT and FQNNGV. CDR3 DNA: TGTGCCAGCAGCTCATGGGGGGGGAGCGGGAAAGAGACCCAGTACTTC. It specifies CASSSWGGSGKETQYF. Looking up the rest from reference TRBV11-2 and TRBJ2-5 gives the full variable domain: EAGVAQSPRYKIIEKRQSVAFWCNPISGHATLYWYQQILGQGPKLLIQFQNNGVVDDSQLPKDRFSAERLKGVDSTLKIQPAKLEDSAVYLCASSSWGGSGKETQYFGPGTRLLVL.

The rearrangement links TRBV27 to TRBJ1-3; the D gene is possibly TRBD1 (5 bases). The germline CDR1 and CDR2 sequences are MNHEY and SMNVEV (reference sequence). This CDR3 has 16 amino acids. V shed 5 bases and J shed 0 bases, with 14 bases lying between them. The CDR3 is CASSRGPNPSGNTIYF. The DNA of the CDR3 is TGTGCCAGCAGTAGGGGCCCCAACCCCTCTGGAAACACCATATATTTT.

The chain is built from TRBV3-1 (or the pseudogene TRBV3-2) and TRBJ2-4; 8 bases align to TRBD2. The CDR3 runs to 15 residues. J was trimmed by 5 bases and V by 4 bases; bases with no gene match: 7. CDR1 is LGHDT, CDR2 YNNKEL, per germline (reference sequence). CDR3 bases: TGTGCCAGCAGCCGCAGGGGCGGGGGGCAAAACATTCAGTACTTC. It yields the protein CASSRRGGGQNIQYF.